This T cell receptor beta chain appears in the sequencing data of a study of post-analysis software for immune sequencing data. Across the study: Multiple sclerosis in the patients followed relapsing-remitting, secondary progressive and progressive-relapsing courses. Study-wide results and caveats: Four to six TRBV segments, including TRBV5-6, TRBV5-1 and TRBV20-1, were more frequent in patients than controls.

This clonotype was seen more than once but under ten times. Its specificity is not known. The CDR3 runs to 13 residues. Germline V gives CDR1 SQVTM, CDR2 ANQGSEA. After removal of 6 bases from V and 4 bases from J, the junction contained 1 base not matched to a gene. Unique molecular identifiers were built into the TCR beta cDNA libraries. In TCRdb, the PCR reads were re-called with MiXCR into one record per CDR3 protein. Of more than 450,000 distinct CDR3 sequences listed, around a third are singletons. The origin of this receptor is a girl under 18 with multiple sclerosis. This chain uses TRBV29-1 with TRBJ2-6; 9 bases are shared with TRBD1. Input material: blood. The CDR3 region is CSVGQGGANVLTF. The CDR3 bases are TGCAGCGTCGGACAGGGGGGGGCCAACGTCCTGACTTTC. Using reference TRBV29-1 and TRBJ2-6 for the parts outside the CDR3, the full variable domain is SAVISQKPSRDICQRGTSLTIQCQVDSQVTMMFWYRQQPGQSLTLIATANQGSEATYESGFVIDKFPISRPNLTFSTLTVSNMSPEDSSIYLCSVGQGGANVLTFGAGSRLTVL.